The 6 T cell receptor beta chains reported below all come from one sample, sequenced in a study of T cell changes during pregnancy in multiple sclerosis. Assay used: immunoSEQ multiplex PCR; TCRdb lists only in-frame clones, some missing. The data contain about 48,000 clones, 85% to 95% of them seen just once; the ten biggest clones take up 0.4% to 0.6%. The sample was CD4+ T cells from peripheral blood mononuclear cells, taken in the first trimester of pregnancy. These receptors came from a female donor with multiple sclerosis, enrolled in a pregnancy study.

The CDR3 protein is CASSIVGQRNGYTF. CDR3 nucleotide sequence: TGTGCCAGTAGTATAGTTGGACAGCGTAATGGCTACACCTTC. The chain joins TRBV19 to TRBJ1-2; weak D call: TRBD1 (6 bases). CDR3 length: 14 amino acids. Germline V CDR1 and CDR2: LNHDA, SQIVND (reference sequence). Trimming stripped 1 base from V and 6 bases from J, with 12 bases between.

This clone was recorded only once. CDR3 DNA sequence: TGCGCCAGCAGTGCCGGAGTTGATGCTGGCTACACCTTC. Translated, it gives CASSAGVDAGYTF. V is TRBV10-1 and J is TRBJ1-2, with D unresolved. Trimming pared 4 bases from V and 7 bases from J, leaving 13 bases between. The CDR3 contains 13 residues. Germline V gene lookup returns CDR1 WNHNN and CDR2 SYGVQD (reference sequence).

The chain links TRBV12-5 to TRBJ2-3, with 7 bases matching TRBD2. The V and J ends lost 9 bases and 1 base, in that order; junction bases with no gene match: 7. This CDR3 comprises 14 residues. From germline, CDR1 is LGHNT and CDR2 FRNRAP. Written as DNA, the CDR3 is TGTGCTAGCCTACGGGCGGGGGGCACAGATACGCAGTATTTT. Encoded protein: CASLRAGGTDTQYF. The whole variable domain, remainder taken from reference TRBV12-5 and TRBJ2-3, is DARVTQTPRHKVTEMGQEVTMRCQPILGHNTVFWYRQTMMQGLELLAYFRNRAPLDDSGMPKDRFSAEMPDATLATLKIQPSEPRDSAVYFCASLRAGGTDTQYFGPGTRLTVL.

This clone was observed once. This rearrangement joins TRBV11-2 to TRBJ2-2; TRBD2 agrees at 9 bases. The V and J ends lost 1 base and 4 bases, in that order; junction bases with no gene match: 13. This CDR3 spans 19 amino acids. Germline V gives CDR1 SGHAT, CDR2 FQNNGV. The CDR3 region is CASSLVFRRSGGTTGELFF. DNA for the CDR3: TGTGCCAGCAGCTTAGTCTTTCGCCGAAGCGGGGGGACCACCGGGGAGCTGTTTTTT.

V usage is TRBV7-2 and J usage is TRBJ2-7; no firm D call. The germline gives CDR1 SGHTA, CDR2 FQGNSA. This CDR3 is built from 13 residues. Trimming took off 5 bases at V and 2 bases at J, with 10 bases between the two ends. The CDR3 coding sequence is TGTGCCAGCAGCCCCCGCGCTGCCTACGAGCAGTACTTC. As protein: CASSPRAAYEQYF.

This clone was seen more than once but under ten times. CDR3 coding DNA: TGTGCCAGCAGCTTATCGGTCGGCAATCAGCCCCAGCATTTT. It specifies CASSLSVGNQPQHF. The V and J genes are TRBV7-9 and TRBJ1-5, with unresolved D. Germline CDR1 reads SEHNR; CDR2 reads FQNEAQ (reference sequence). Trimming took off 2 bases at V and 2 bases at J, with 7 bases between the two ends. This CDR3 region has 14 residues.